This T cell receptor (beta chain) was sequenced for a study of early T cells in non-severe SARS-CoV-2 infection. About the study: The study sequenced bulk RNA from unsorted whole blood, with chains unpaired.

General observations from the study: Anti-spike CD8 responses were favored in VDJdb matching, and private and CD4 specificities were missed.

Unique molecular identifiers were affixed to single, distinct cDNA molecules. TCRdb itself ran the 5' RACE reads through MiXCR, one entry per CDR3 protein. This table holds tens of thousands of distinct CDR3 sequences, around 5.6% found once. This CDR3 has 12 amino acids. Germline CDR1 reads MNHNY; CDR2 reads SVGAGI (reference sequence). Trimming removed 7 bases at V and 7 bases at J, with 13 bases between. The sample holds many counts of this clonotype. The antigen remains unidentified. This TCR derives from an adult who was a healthcare worker with PCR-confirmed SARS-CoV-2 infection or an uninfected control (not recorded which). The chain is built from TRBV6-6 and TRBJ1-2, with D unresolved. The sample was whole blood. The CDR3 loop reads CASTLRRVGYTF. The DNA for the CDR3 is TGTGCCAGCACCCTACGCCGGGTTGGCTACACCTTC.